These 16 T cell receptor beta chains share one sample of origin, sequenced in a study of CD8 T cells in Susac syndrome. Random hexamers were used to reverse transcribe an amount of about 0.45 to 1 ug RNA. Via MiXCR, TCRdb re-called the immunoSEQ multiplex PCR reads, giving one row per CDR3 protein. The table has roughly 200,000 distinct CDR3 sequences, approximately 96% seen once; the top ten hold approximately 0.09%. Sequenced input: CD4+ T cells from PBMCs. The source of these receptors is a human donor with multiple sclerosis.

The chain uses TRBV20-1 and TRBJ2-2; the D is unclear. V dropped 0 bases and J dropped 1 base, with 9 bases sitting between them. The CDR3 has 15 residues. The germline gives CDR1 DFQATT, CDR2 SNEGSKA (reference sequence). As DNA, the CDR3 is TGCAGTGCTAGAGACCGCGTCAGGAACACCGGGGAGCTGTTTTTT. The encoded protein is CSARDRVRNTGELFF.

The rearrangement uses TRBV14 and TRBJ2-6; the D is unclear. CDR1 and CDR2 (germline): SGHDN, FVKESK. This CDR3 region has 16 residues. V dropped 3 bases and J dropped 2 bases, with 11 bases sitting between them. DNA of the CDR3: TGTGCCAGCAGCCAGGATTTAGATCCTGGGGCCAACGTCCTGACTTTC. It is translated as CASSQDLDPGANVLTF.

This chain uses TRBV12-3 or TRBV12-4 with TRBJ1-6; D is uncertain. The CDR3 spans 16 residues. The germline V and J ends were trimmed by 6 bases and 9 bases, with 21 bases remaining between them. The CDR3 is CASSPTPGPRSSPLHF. The CDR3 DNA reads as TGTGCCAGCAGCCCTACCCCCGGACCCCGAAGTTCACCCCTCCACTTT.

The chain joins TRBV4-1 to TRBJ2-3, with D possibly TRBD2 on 6 matching bases. This CDR3 has 14 residues. The germline V gene has CDR1 MGHRA and CDR2 YSYEKL. Trimming stripped 3 bases from V and 7 bases from J, with 14 bases between. This chain's CDR3 is CASSQGRDSYTQYF. Written as DNA, the CDR3 is TGCGCCAGCAGCCAGGGAAGGGACTCCTATACGCAGTATTTT.

The chain joins TRBV7-9 to TRBJ2-3; no clear D gene. Germline V gene sequence: CDR1 SEHNR, CDR2 FQNEAQ (reference sequence). Trimming pared 3 bases from V and 0 bases from J, leaving 4 bases between. The CDR3 has 13 residues. In DNA, the CDR3 is TGTGCCAGCAGCTTTGCCAGCACAGATACGCAGTATTTT. Translating gives CASSFASTDTQYF.

The gene calls are TRBV12-3 or TRBV12-4 and TRBJ2-5; 8 bases align to TRBD2. This CDR3 region has 15 residues. The trim removed 6 bases at V and 5 bases at J, leaving 11 bases unmatched. The CDR3 DNA reads as TGTGCCAGCAGACCGGGACTAGGAACGGGGGAGACCCAGTACTTC. It translates to CASRPGLGTGETQYF.

The CDR3 spells CASSPTPGPYEQYF. The CDR3 nucleotides are TGTGCCAGCTCTCCCACCCCTGGCCCCTACGAGCAGTACTTC. V and J are TRBV7-2 and TRBJ2-7; D is uncertain. V gave up 8 bases and J gave up 2 bases, with 16 bases separating them. Germline loops: CDR1 SGHTA, CDR2 FQGNSA. This CDR3 spans 14 amino acids. The variable domain in full, completed from reference TRBV7-2 and TRBJ2-7, reads GAGVSQSPSNKVTEKGKDVELRCDPISGHTALYWYRQSLGQGLEFLIYFQGNSAPDKSGLPSDRFSAERTGGSVSTLTIQRTQQEDSAVYLCASSPTPGPYEQYFGPGTRLTVT.

This clonotype was seen only once. The rearrangement links TRBV20-1 to TRBJ2-3, with no clear D. There are 13 residues in the CDR3. V lost 6 bases to trimming and J lost 2 bases, with 12 bases between them. The germline V gene has CDR1 DFQATT and CDR2 SNEGSKA (reference sequence). The CDR3 sequence: CSAKSPTTDTQYF. In nucleotides, the CDR3 is TGCAGTGCCAAATCCCCAACCACAGATACGCAGTATTTT.

The chain employs TRBV18 and TRBJ1-2; a weak D match, TRBD1 (5 bases). V was shortened by 4 bases and J by 5 bases, with 14 bases between the two germline ends. Germline CDR1 is KGHSH and CDR2 is LQKENI. CDR3 length: 14 residues. CDR3 region: CASSQGRGPYGYTF. The CDR3, as DNA: TGTGCCAGCTCACAGGGACGGGGTCCTTATGGCTACACCTTC. The full variable domain, in which reference TRBV18 and TRBJ1-2 provide the parts outside the CDR3, is NAGVMQNPRHLVRRRGQEARLRCSPMKGHSHVYWYRQLPEEGLKFMVYLQKENIIDESGMPKERFSAEFPKEGPSILRIQQVVRGDSAAYFCASSQGRGPYGYTFGSGTRLTVV.

The rearrangement links TRBV20-1 to TRBJ2-6; 7 nucleotides agree with TRBD1. With V trimmed by 0 bases and J by 2 bases, 4 bases remained unmatched. Per germline, CDR1 DFQATT and CDR2 SNEGSKA (reference sequence). The CDR3 is 16 amino acids. The CDR3 reads CSARDTGVAGANVLTF. In nucleotides, the CDR3 is TGCAGTGCTAGAGATACAGGGGTCGCTGGGGCCAACGTCCTGACTTTC.

The chain combines TRBV29-1 with TRBJ1-5; tentative D call: TRBD1 (6 bases). CDR1 is SQVTM and CDR2 is ANQGSEA in the germline V gene. Trimming shortened V by 4 bases and J by 6 bases, and 13 bases separated the two germline ends. This CDR3 is built from 13 residues. The CDR3 loop reads CSVVGTRGQPQHF. In nucleotides, the CDR3 is TGCAGCGTTGTTGGGACAAGGGGTCAGCCCCAGCATTTT.

As concerns this clonotype: Mismatch with germline at one junction end may stem from a read error. The chain joins TRBV20-1 to TRBJ2-5, with D perhaps matching TRBD1 or TRBD2 (5 bases each). Looked up from germline, CDR1 is DFQATT and CDR2 is SNEGSKA (reference sequence). The CDR3 sequence is 11 residues long. The chain's CDR3 is CSGRGVETQYF. The DNA of the CDR3 is TGCAGTGGTAGAGGGGTTGAGACCCAGTACTTC.

The chain links TRBV12-3 or TRBV12-4 to TRBJ2-4; the D is unclear. CDR3 length equals 15 residues. With 6 bases removed from V and 0 bases from J, the gap between germline ends came to 12 bases. The CDR3 spells CASSTFTLAKNIQYF. The CDR3 DNA follows: TGTGCCAGCAGCACCTTCACCCTAGCCAAAAACATTCAGTACTTC.

This clonotype was counted a single time. This chain uses TRBV19 with TRBJ1-2, with D possibly TRBD1 on 5 matching bases. This CDR3 spans 13 amino acids. CDR1 and CDR2 from the germline V gene are LNHDA and SQIVND (reference sequence). V lost 6 bases and J lost 8, with 16 bases in between. CDR3 sequence (DNA): TGTGCCAGTAGGACCCGGGACGGAGACGGCTACACCTTC. Translating it yields CASRTRDGDGYTF.

The chain joins TRBV19 to TRBJ1-6; 7 bases are shared with TRBD1. CDR1 is LNHDA and CDR2 is SQIVND in the germline V gene (reference sequence). J was trimmed by 8 bases and V by 10 bases; bases with no gene match: 11. This CDR3 region has 14 residues. The CDR3 loop reads CATQQQGLYSPLHF. The CDR3 nucleotides read TGTGCCACCCAGCAACAGGGGCTATATTCACCCCTCCACTTT.

V usage is TRBV29-1 and J usage is TRBJ1-2; no firm D call. Germline values: CDR1 SQVTM, CDR2 ANQGSEA. This CDR3 region has 13 residues. V dropped 2 bases and J dropped 8 bases, with 15 bases sitting between them. The CDR3 region is CSVERYTERGYTF. In DNA, the CDR3 is TGCAGCGTTGAAAGGTACACCGAGCGAGGCTACACCTTC.